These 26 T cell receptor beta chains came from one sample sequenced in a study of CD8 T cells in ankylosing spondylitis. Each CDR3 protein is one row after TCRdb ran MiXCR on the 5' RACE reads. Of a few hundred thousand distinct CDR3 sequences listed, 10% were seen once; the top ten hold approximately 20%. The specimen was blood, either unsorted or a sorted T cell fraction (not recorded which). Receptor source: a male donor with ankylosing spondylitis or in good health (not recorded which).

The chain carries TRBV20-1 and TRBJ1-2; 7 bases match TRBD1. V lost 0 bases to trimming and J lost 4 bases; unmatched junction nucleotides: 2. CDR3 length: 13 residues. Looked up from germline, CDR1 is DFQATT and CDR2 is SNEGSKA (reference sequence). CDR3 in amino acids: CSARETGVYGYTF. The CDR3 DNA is TGCAGTGCTAGAGAAACAGGGGTCTATGGCTACACCTTC.

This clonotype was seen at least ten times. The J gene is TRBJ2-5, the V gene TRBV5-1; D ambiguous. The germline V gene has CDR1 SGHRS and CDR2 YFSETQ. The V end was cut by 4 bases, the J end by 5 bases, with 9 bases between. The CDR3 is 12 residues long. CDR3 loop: CASSIQSETQYF. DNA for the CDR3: TGCGCCAGCAGCATTCAGTCGGAGACCCAGTACTTC.

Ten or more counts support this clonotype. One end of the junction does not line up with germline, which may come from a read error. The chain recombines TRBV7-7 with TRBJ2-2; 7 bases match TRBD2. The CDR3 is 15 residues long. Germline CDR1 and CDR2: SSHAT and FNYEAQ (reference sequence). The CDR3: CASSPTSVAAGELFF. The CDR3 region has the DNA TGTGCTAGCAGCCCCACTAGCGTTGCCGCCGGGGAGCTGTTTTTT.

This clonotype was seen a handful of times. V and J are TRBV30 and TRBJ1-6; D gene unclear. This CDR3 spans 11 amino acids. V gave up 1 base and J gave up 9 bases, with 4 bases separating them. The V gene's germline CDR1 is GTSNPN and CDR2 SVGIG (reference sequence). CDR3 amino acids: CAWSDSSPLHF. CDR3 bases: TGTGCCTGGAGTGATAGTTCACCCCTCCACTTT.

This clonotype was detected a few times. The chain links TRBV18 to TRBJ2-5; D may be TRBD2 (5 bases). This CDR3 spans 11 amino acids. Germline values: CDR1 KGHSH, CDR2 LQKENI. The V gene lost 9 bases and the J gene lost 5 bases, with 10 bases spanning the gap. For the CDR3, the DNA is TGTGCCAGTTTTTCGGGGGAGACCCAGTACTTC. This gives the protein CASFSGETQYF.

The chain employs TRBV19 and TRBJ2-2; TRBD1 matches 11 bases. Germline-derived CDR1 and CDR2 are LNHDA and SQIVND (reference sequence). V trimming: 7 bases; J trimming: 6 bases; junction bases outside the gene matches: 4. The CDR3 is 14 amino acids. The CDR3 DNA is TGTGCCAGTATTCCGGACAGGGGGCCCGGGGAGCTGTTTTTT. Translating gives CASIPDRGPGELFF. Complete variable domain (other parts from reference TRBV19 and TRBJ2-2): DGGITQSPKYLFRKEGQNVTLSCEQNLNHDAMYWYRQDPGQGLRLIYYSQIVNDFQKGDIAEGYSVSREKKESFPLTVTSAQKNPTAFYLCASIPDRGPGELFFGEGSRLTVL.

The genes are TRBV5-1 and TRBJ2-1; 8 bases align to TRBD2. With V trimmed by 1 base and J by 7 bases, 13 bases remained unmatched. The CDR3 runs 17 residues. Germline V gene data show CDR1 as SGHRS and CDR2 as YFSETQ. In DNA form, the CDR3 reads TGCGCCAGCAGCTTGCTCCCTACTAGCGGAAATGTTAATGAGCAGTTCTTC. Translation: CASSLLPTSGNVNEQFF.

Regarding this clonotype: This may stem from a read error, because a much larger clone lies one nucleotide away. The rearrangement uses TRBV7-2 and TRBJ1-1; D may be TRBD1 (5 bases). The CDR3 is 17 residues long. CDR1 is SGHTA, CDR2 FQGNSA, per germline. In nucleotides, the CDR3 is TGTGCCCGCAGACCGCCGCAGGGTTGGGGTATGAACACTGAAGCTTTCTTT. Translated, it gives CARRPPQGWGMNTEAFF.

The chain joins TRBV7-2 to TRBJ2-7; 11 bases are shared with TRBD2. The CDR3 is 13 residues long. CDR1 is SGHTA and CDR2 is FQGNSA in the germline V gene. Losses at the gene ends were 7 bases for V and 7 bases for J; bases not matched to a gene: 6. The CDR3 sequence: CASTKTSGGEQYF. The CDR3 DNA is TGTGCCAGCACCAAAACTAGCGGGGGAGAGCAGTACTTC.

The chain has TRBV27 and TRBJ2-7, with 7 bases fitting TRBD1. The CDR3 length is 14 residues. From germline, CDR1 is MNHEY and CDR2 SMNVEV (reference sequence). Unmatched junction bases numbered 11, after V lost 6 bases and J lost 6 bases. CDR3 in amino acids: CASRSMTGYGEQYF. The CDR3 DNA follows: TGTGCCAGCAGATCGATGACAGGGTACGGCGAGCAGTACTTC.

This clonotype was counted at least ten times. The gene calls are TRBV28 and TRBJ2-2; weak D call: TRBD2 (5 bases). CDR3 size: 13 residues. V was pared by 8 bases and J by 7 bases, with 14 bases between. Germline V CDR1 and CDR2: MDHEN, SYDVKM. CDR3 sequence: CASGLSGYGELFF. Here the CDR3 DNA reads TGTGCCAGCGGACTGTCAGGCTACGGGGAGCTGTTTTTT. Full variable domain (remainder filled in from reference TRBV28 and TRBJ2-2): DVKVTQSSRYLVKRTGEKVFLECVQDMDHENMFWYRQDPGLGLRLIYFSYDVKMKEKGDIPEGYSVSREKKERFSLILESASTNQTSMYLCASGLSGYGELFFGEGSRLTVL.

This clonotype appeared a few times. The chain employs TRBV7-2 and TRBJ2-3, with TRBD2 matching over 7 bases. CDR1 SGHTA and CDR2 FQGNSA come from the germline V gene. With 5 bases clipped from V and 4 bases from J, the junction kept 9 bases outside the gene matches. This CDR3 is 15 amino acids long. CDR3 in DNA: TGTGCCAGCAGCGATGGGACTATAGTCCCAGATACGCAGTATTTT. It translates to CASSDGTIVPDTQYF.

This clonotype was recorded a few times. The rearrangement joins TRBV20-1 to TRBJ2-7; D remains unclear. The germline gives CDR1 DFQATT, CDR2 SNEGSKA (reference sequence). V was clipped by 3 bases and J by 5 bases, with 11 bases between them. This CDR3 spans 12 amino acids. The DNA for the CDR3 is TGCAGTGCTAGTGGTGTCGTAAACGAGCAGTACTTC. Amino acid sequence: CSASGVVNEQYF.

The CDR3 nucleotides read TGTGCCAGCAGCTCCACCGCCGCGGGGGGGCCATATCGGGAGACCCAGTACTTC. Its protein product is CASSSTAAGGPYRETQYF. V and J are TRBV9 and TRBJ2-5; 9 nucleotides match TRBD2. This CDR3 is built from 18 residues. CDR1 and CDR2 from the germline V gene are SGDLS and YYNGEE. J was trimmed by 5 bases and V by 4 bases; bases with no gene match: 18.

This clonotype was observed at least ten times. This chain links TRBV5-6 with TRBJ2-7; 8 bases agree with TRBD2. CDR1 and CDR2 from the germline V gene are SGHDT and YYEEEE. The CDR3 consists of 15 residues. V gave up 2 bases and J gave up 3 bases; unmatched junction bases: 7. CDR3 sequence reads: CASSFGLAHIYEQYF. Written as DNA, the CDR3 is TGTGCCAGCAGCTTCGGACTAGCTCACATCTACGAGCAGTACTTC.

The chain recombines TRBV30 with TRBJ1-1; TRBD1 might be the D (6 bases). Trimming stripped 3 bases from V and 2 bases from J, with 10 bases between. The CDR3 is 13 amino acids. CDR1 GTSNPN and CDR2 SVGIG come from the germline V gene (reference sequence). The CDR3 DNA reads TGTGCCTGGAGCACAGGGTTTAACACTGAAGCTTTCTTT. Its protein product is CAWSTGFNTEAFF.

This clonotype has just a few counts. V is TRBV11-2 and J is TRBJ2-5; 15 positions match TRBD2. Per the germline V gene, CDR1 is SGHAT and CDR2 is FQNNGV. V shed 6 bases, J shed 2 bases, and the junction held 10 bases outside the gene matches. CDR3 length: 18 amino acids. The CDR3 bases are TGTGCCAGCAGTTCCGGGACTAGCGGGGGGCCCCAGCAAGAGACCCAGTACTTC. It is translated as CASSSGTSGGPQQETQYF.

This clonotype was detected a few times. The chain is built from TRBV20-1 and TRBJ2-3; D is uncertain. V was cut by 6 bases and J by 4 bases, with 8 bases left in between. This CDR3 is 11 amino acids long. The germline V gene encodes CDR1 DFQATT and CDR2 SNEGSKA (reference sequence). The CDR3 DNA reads TGCAGTGCGTCACATTCAGATACGCAGTATTTT. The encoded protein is CSASHSDTQYF.

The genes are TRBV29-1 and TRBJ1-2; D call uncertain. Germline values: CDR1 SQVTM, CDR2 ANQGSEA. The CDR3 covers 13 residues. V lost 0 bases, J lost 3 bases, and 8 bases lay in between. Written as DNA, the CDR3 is TGCAGCGTTGAAGATACTCGATACTATGGCTACACCTTC. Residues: CSVEDTRYYGYTF.

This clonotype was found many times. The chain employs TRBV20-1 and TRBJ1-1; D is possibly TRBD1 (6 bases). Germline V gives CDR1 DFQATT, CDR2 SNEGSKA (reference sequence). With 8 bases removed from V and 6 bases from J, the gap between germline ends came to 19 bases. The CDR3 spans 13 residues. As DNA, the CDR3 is TGCAGTTACCATTTTTCAGCAGGGGCTGAAGCTTTCTTT. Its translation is CSYHFSAGAEAFF.

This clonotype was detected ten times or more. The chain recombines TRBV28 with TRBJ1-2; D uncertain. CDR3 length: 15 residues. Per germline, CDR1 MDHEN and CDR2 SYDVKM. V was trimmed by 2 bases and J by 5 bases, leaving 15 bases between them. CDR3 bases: TGTGCCAGCAGTTTAAGTACAGCTAGCGTATATGGCTACACCTTC. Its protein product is CASSLSTASVYGYTF.

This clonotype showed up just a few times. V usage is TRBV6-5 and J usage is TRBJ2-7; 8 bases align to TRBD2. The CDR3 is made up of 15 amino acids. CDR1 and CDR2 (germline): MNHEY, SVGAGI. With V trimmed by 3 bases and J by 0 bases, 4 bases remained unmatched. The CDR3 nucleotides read TGTGCCAGCAGTTATTACGGGGGGGGCTCCTACGAGCAGTACTTC. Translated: CASSYYGGGSYEQYF.

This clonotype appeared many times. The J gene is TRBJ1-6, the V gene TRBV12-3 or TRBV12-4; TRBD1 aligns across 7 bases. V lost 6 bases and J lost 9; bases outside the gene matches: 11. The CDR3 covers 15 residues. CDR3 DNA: TGTGCCAGCAGACCAGGGGGATCAGGGGGTTCACCCCTCCACTTT. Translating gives CASRPGGSGGSPLHF.

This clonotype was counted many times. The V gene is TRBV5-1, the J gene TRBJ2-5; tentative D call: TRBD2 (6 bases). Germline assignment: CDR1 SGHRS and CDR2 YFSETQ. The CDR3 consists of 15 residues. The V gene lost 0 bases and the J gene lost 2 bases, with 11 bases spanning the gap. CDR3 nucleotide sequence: TGCGCCAGCAGCTTGGCCACGGGGGATCAAGAGACCCAGTACTTC. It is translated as CASSLATGDQETQYF.

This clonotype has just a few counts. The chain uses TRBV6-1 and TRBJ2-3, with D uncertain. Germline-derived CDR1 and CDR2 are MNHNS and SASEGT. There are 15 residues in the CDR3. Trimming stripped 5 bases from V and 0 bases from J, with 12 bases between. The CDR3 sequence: CASSPRKTSTDTQYF. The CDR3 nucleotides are TGTGCCAGCAGTCCCAGGAAGACTAGCACAGATACGCAGTATTTT.

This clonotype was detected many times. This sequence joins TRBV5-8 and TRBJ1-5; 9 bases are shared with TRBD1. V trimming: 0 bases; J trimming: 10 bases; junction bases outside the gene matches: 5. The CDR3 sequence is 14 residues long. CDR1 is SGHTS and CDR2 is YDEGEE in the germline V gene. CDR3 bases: TGTGCCAGCAGCTTGGGACAGGGGGATCCCCCCCAGCATTTT. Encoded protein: CASSLGQGDPPQHF.